A selection of T cell receptor beta chains follows, all from one sample in a study of PD-L1 blockade in urothelial cancer. The table came from immunoSEQ multiplex PCR; TCRdb's copy has only in-frame clones and leaves some out. Among 15,000 to 20,000 clones, about four fifths were seen once, and the ten largest hold 1.5% to 2%. Sample: PBMCs, taken around atezolizumab (anti-PD-L1) treatment. The receptor set was obtained from a man aged 45 to 65 with urothelial cancer. Both conserved end residues are part of each CDR3. D genes are given only for firm matches. Expanded clones are given a class, and other clones once, few, many or no size at all.

j_call	clone_size	d_call	v_call	cdr3_nt	cdr3_aa
TRBJ2-3	NA	TRBD2	TRBV5-1	TGCGCCAGCAGCTCTAGCGGGAGCACAGATACGCAGTATTTT	CASSSSGSTDTQYF
TRBJ2-2	NA	TRBD2	TRBV5-1	TGCGCCAGCAGCTTGACGGGGGGCACCGGGGAGCTGTTTTTT	CASSLTGGTGELFF
TRBJ2-2	few	TRBD2	TRBV5-1	TGCGCCAGCAGCTTTAGCGGGACCACGAACACCGGGGAGCTGTTTTTT	CASSFSGTTNTGELFF
TRBJ1-6	NA	NA	TRBV6-5	TGTGCCAGCAGTTACAGGTGGACAGATCTTAATTCACCCCTCCACTTT	CASSYRWTDLNSPLHF
TRBJ2-7	few	NA	TRBV7-9	TGTGCCAGCAGCCGCGACAGTTCTGAGTACGAGCAGTACTTC	CASSRDSSEYEQYF
TRBJ2-7	once	TRBD2	TRBV10-3	TGTGCCATCAGTGAGGCGGGACTAGCGGGAGGGATCTCCTACGAGCAGTACTTC	CAISEAGLAGGISYEQYF
TRBJ2-5	NA	NA	TRBV5-1	TGCGCCAGCAGCGGGGAGTACCAAGAGACCCAGTACTTC	CASSGEYQETQYF
TRBJ2-3	NA	NA	TRBV5-1	TGCGCCAGCAGCCACGGACAGAGTTTCAACACAGATACGCAGTATTTT	CASSHGQSFNTDTQYF
TRBJ2-7	NA	TRBD2	TRBV7-6	TGTGCCAGCAGCTTAACTAGCGGGAGCTCCTACGAGCAGTACTTC	CASSLTSGSSYEQYF
TRBJ2-7	NA	TRBD2	TRBV5-4	TGTGCCAGCAGCTTGGCCGGGGGGAGGCGAACCTACGAGCAGTACTTC	CASSLAGGRRTYEQYF
TRBJ1-1	NA	NA	TRBV18	TGTGCCAGCTCACCGCTAGACGGGAACACTGAAGCTTTCTTT	CASSPLDGNTEAFF
TRBJ2-7	once	NA	TRBV7-9	TGTGCCAGCAGCCCTTACAGACCCGGCTCCGGATACGAGCAGTACTTC	CASSPYRPGSGYEQYF
TRBJ2-1	NA	TRBD1	TRBV5-1	TGCGCCAGCAGCCTGGACAGGGTTGGCAATGAGCAGTTCTTC	CASSLDRVGNEQFF
TRBJ2-5	NA	NA	TRBV10-3	TGTGCCATCAGCGACTCAGGGGTAACTGGGGAGACCCAGTACTTC	CAISDSGVTGETQYF
TRBJ2-1	few	NA	TRBV4-1	TGCGCCAGCAGCCAAGAATGGCAGGGTGCCTACAATGAGCAGTTCTTC	CASSQEWQGAYNEQFF
TRBJ2-7	NA	TRBD1	TRBV5-1	TGCGCCAGCAGCGACTCCGGGACAGGGGCCTACGAGCAGTACTTC	CASSDSGTGAYEQYF
TRBJ1-5	NA	TRBD1	TRBV19	TGTGCCAGTAGTGCCTCGACAGGGGGCTGGCAGCCCCAGCATTTT	CASSASTGGWQPQHF
TRBJ2-2	NA	TRBD2	TRBV29-1	TGCAGCGTTGAGCGGGAGGATGGTACCGGGGAGCTGTTTTTT	CSVEREDGTGELFF
TRBJ2-1	NA	TRBD2	TRBV19	TGTGCCAGTAGGGAGGGGCGCGGGACTAGGGGTAGGAATGAGCAGTTCTTC	CASREGRGTRGRNEQFF
TRBJ1-6	NA	NA	TRBV11-2	TGTGCCAGCAGCCCCCGGCAGGATTCACCCCTCCACTTT	CASSPRQDSPLHF